These T cell receptor beta chains were read from a single sample in a study of shared clonotypes between healthy human individuals. Assay used: immunoSEQ multiplex PCR; TCRdb lists only in-frame clones, some missing. Seen here are approximately 2.1 million clones, just over 90% observed once, and the top ten hold approximately 0.4%. The sequenced sample was naive CD4+ T cells from PBMCs. The receptors originated from a man in his late teens or twenties in good health. Some clones in this sample may be carry-over from other donors' samples. Each CDR3 is given without its conserved first and last residue.

CDR3 protein	V gene	J gene
SVRRVILNTEAF	TRBV29-1	TRBJ1-1
ASSPPLAGGNIQY	TRBV28	TRBJ2-4
ASSYSSGRGYTEAF	TRBV6-5	TRBJ1-1
ASSVGETSGNTDTQY	TRBV19	TRBJ2-3
ASSLFPGTGSNTEAF	TRBV27	TRBJ1-1
ASSLERLNTEAF	TRBV7-2	TRBJ1-1
ASRPATVNTGELF	TRBV5-1	TRBJ2-2
ASSQEGGRPEEKLF	TRBV4-3	TRBJ1-4
ASSPLDNNQPQH	TRBV18	TRBJ1-5
AWGNVDEQY	TRBV30	TRBJ2-7
ASSWGGQETQY	TRBV6-6	TRBJ2-5
SVEYICGGPVEGY	TRBV29-1	TRBJ2-7
ASSYPRNGHQPQH	TRBV6-6	TRBJ1-5
ASSPDGVYGYT	TRBV28	TRBJ1-2
ASSETTGRNDGYT	TRBV28	TRBJ1-2
ASSLLKGGGHEQY	TRBV6-6	TRBJ2-7
ASSYSSRVRNEQF	TRBV6-6	TRBJ2-1
AWSYRGPNNEQF	TRBV30	TRBJ2-1
ASSLLGVQGSYEQF	TRBV28	TRBJ2-1
ASSLGGTQTNEKLF	TRBV5-1	TRBJ1-4
ASMTGTGDGYT	TRBV25-1	TRBJ1-2
ASTPPGEETQY	TRBV5-1	TRBJ2-5
ASSDSGRILTYEQY	TRBV25-1	TRBJ2-7
ATSVGGLEQY	TRBV15	TRBJ2-7
ASSYSDIQY	TRBV6-5	TRBJ2-7
ASSPPSAYEQY	TRBV18	TRBJ2-7
ASSEAPFQETQY	TRBV9	TRBJ2-5
ASSPGSTGTDTQY	TRBV7-9	TRBJ2-3
ASTRDRGLWGYT	TRBV5-1	TRBJ1-2
ASSLASAGGPYEQY	TRBV5-4	TRBJ2-7
ASSVGAHLNEQF	TRBV9	TRBJ2-1
ASSPRGAGGGEGSKAF	TRBV5-1	TRBJ1-1
ASSPRGDSGANVLT	TRBV9	TRBJ2-6
ASSTRQSTDTQY	TRBV7-8	TRBJ2-3
ATSNPGEQY	TRBV10-3	TRBJ2-7
ASSSGGPGGGANVLT	TRBV2	TRBJ2-6
ASSLFGTGDTGELF	TRBV5-6	TRBJ2-2
ASSAVAVTYEQY	TRBV6-1	TRBJ2-7
ASSLAANSGANVLT	TRBV5-1	TRBJ2-6
ASSPRGQYNEQF	TRBV7-9	TRBJ2-1
ASSLWTGATDTQY	TRBV27	TRBJ2-3
ASTPTGTLAGELF	TRBV19	TRBJ2-2
ASSTDRMSSGNTIY	TRBV5-1	TRBJ1-3
SVSRGLAGEQY	TRBV29-1	TRBJ2-7
ASSTGGETQY	TRBV28	TRBJ2-5
ASSTRNTEAF	TRBV4-1	TRBJ1-1
ASSLGAGVEAF	TRBV28	TRBJ1-1
ASSLGPSTDTQY	TRBV7-6	TRBJ2-3
ASGRDGYNEQF	TRBV6-6	TRBJ2-1
ASRAGGANQPQH	TRBV28	TRBJ1-5